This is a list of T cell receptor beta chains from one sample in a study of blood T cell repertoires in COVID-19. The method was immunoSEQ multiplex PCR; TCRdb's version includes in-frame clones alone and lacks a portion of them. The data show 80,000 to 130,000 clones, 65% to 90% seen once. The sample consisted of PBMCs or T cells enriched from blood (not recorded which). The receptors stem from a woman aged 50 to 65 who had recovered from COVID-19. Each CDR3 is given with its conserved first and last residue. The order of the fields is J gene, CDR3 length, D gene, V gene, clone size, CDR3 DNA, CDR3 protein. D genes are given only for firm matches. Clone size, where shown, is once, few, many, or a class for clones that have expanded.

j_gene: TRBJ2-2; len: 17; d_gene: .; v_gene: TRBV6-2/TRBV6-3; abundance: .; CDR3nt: TGTGCCAGCAGTTACTCGATTGACGGAAGGAGCGCCGGGGAGCTGTTTTTT; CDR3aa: CASSYSIDGRSAGELFF
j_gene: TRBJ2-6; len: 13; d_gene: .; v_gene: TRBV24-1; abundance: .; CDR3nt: TGTGCCACCTGGCCCTCTGGGGCCAACGTCCTGACTTTC; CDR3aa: CATWPSGANVLTF
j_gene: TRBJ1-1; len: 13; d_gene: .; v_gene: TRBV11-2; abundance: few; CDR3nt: TGTGCCAGCAGCCCAGGGGTAGGGGGAGTTGCTTTCTTT; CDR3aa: CASSPGVGGVAFF
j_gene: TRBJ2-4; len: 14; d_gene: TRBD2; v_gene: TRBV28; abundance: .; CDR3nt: TGTGCCAGCAGTGAACCTAGCGGGGGGAACATTCAGTACTTC; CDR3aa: CASSEPSGGNIQYF
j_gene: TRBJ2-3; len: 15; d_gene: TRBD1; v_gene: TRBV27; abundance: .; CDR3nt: TGTGCCAGCAGTCCTTCGACAGGGACGCCAAATACGCAGTATTTT; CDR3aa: CASSPSTGTPNTQYF
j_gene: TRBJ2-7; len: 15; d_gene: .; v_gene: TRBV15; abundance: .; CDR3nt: TGTGCCACCAGCAGACGACAGGCGAGCTCCTACGAGCAGTACTTC; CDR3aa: CATSRRQASSYEQYF
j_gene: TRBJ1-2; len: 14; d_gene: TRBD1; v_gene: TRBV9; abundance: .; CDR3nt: TGTGCCAGCAGCGCGGGACAGGGCGACTATGGCTACACCTTC; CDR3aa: CASSAGQGDYGYTF
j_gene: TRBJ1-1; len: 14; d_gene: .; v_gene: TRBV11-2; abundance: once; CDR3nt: TGTGCCAGCAGCTGGGAGGGGACTTACACTGAAGCTTTCTTT; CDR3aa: CASSWEGTYTEAFF
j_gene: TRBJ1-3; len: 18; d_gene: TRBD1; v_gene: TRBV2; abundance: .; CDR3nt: TGTGCCAGCTGGACGGGACAGGGAGAGCTATGGTCTGGAAACACCATATATTTT; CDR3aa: CASWTGQGELWSGNTIYF
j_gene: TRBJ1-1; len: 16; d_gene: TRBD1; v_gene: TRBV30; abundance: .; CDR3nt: TGTGCCTGGACGATGGGGACAGTTAAAACGAACACTGAAGCTTTCTTT; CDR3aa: CAWTMGTVKTNTEAFF
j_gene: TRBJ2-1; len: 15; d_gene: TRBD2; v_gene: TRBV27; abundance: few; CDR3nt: TGTGCCAGCAGTCCACTAGCGGGAGGGCCGCATGAGCAGTTCTTC; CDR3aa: CASSPLAGGPHEQFF
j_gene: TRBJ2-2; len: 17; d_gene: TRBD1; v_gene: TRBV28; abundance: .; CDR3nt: TGTGCCAGCGCTGCGCTGGCCGGGACAGGGGTCACCGGGGAGCTGTTTTTT; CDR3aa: CASAALAGTGVTGELFF
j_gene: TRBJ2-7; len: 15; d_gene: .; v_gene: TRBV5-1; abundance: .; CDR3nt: TGCGCCAGCAGCTTGTGGGGGGGCGGCACCTACGAGCAGTACTTC; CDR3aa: CASSLWGGGTYEQYF
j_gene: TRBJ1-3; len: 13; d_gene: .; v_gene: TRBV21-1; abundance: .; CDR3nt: TGTGCCAGCGGGCAGGGGGCACGAAACACCATATATTTT; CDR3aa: CASGQGARNTIYF
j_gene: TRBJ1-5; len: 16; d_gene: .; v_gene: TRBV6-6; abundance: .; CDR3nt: TGTGCCAGCAGTTACGTCAGGTCGGGAATGGGTCAGCCCCAGCATTTT; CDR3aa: CASSYVRSGMGQPQHF
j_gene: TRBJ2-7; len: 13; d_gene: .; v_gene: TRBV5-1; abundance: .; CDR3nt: TGCGCCAGCAGCTTGGGGCGGGCCGACGAGCAGTACTTC; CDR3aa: CASSLGRADEQYF
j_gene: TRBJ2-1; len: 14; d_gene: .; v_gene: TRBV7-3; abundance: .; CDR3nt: TGTGCCAGCAGCCTCCGTAACCGGGGCAATGAGCAGTTCTTC; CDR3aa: CASSLRNRGNEQFF
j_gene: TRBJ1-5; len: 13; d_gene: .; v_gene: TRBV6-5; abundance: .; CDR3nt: TGTGCCACCGGTCGGCAGGGTGATCAGCCCCAGCATTTT; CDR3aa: CATGRQGDQPQHF
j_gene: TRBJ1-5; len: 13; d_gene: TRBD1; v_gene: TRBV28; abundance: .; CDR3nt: TGTGCCAGCAGGAACAGGGGGGGTCAGCCCCAGCATTTT; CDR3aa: CASRNRGGQPQHF
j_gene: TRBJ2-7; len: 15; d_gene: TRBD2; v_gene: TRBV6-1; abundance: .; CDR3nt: TGTGCCAGCAGTGAGATGGGACTAGCTTCGGGAGAGCAGTACTTC; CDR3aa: CASSEMGLASGEQYF
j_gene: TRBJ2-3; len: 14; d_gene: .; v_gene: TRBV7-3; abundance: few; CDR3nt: TGTGCCAGCACCTTGGGGGGGCCCACAGATACGCAGTATTTT; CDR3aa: CASTLGGPTDTQYF
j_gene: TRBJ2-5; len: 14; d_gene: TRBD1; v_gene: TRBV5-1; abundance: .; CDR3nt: TGCGCCAGCAGCCGGGACAGGGGGCAAGAGACCCAGTACTTC; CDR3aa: CASSRDRGQETQYF
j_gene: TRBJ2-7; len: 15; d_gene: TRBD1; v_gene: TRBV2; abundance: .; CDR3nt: TGTGCCAGCAGGGGAGGGACAGGGCAGTCCTACGAGCAGTACTTC; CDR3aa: CASRGGTGQSYEQYF
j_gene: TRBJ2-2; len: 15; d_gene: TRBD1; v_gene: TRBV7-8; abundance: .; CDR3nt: TGTGCCAGCAGCCCCGGGACAGCGAACACCGGGGAGCTGTTTTTT; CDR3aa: CASSPGTANTGELFF
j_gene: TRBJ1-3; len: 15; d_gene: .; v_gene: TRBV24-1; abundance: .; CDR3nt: TGTGCCACCAGTGATTCTGGGAGCTCTGGAAACACCATATATTTT; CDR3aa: CATSDSGSSGNTIYF
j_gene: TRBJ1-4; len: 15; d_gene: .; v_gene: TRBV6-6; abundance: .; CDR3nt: TGTGCCAGCAGTCGGCCAATATATGAGAATGAAAAACTGTTTTTT; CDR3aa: CASSRPIYENEKLFF
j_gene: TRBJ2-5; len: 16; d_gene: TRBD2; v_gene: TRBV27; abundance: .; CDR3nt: TGTGCCAGCAGTTTAGGAGCGGGAGGCGCTCAAGAGACCCAGTACTTC; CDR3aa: CASSLGAGGAQETQYF
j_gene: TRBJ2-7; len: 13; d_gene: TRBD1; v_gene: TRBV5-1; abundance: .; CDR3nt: TGCGCCAGCAGCTCGGGACAGGGTGGCGAGCAGTACTTC; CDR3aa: CASSSGQGGEQYF
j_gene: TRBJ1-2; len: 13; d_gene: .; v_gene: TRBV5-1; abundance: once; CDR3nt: TGCGCCAGCAGCTTGTCTATTAACTATGGCTACACCTTC; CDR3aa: CASSLSINYGYTF
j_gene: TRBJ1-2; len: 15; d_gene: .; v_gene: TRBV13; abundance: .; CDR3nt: TGTGCCAGCAGCTCCCCGGGACATTCGGGGATGGGCTACACCTTC; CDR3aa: CASSSPGHSGMGYTF
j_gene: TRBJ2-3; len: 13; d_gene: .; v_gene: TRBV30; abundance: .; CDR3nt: TGTGCCTGGAGTCGGGGAAGCACAGATACGCAGTATTTT; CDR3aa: CAWSRGSTDTQYF
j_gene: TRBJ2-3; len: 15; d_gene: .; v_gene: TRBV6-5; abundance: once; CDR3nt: TGTGCCAGCAGAATAAGGGCCAGGGGAACAGATACGCAGTATTTT; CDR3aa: CASRIRARGTDTQYF
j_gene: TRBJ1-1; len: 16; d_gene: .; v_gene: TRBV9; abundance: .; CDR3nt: TGTGCCAGCAGCGCACAACCGGGGGTCATGAACACTGAAGCTTTCTTT; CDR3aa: CASSAQPGVMNTEAFF
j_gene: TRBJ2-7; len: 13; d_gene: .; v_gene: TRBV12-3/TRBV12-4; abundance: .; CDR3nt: TGTGCCAGCAGCCGGGCCGGGGGCTACGAGCAGTACTTC; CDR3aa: CASSRAGGYEQYF
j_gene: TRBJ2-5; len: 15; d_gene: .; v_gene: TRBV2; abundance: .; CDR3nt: TGTGCCAGCAGACCCAAGGAGAGGAGCCAAGAGACCCAGTACTTC; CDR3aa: CASRPKERSQETQYF
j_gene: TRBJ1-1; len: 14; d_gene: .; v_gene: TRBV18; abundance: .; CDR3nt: TGTGCCAGCTCACCTGGGGGGGTGAACACTGAAGCTTTCTTT; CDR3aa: CASSPGGVNTEAFF
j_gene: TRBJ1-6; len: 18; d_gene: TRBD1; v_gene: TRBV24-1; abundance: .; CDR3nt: TGTGCCACCACTTCCCCCCGGGACAGGGTCGAAGGAGGGTCACCCCTCCACTTT; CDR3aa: CATTSPRDRVEGGSPLHF
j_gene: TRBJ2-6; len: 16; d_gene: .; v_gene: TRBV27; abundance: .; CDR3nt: TGTGCCAGCAGCTTTAAGGGTGGGGCCGGGGCCAACGTCCTGACTTTC; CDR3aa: CASSFKGGAGANVLTF
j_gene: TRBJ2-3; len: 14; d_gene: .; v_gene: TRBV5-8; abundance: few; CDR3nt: TGTGCCAGCAGCGGGGCTCACCGCACAGATACGCAGTATTTT; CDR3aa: CASSGAHRTDTQYF
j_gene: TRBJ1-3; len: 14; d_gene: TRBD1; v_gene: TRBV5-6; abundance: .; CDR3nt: TGTGCCAGCAGCGGACAGGGGACTGGAAACACCATATATTTT; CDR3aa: CASSGQGTGNTIYF
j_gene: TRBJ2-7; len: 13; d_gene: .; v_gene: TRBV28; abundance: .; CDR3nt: TGTGCCAGCAGTTTTAAACAGGGCTACGAGCAGTACTTC; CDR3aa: CASSFKQGYEQYF
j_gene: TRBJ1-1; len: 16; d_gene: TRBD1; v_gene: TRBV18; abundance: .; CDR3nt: TGTGCCAGCTCACCACTGACAGGGGCCATGAACACTGAAGCTTTCTTT; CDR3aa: CASSPLTGAMNTEAFF
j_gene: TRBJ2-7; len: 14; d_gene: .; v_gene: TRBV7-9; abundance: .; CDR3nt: TGTGCCAGCAGCTTGAGTGGGAGCTCCTACGAGCAGTACTTC; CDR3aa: CASSLSGSSYEQYF
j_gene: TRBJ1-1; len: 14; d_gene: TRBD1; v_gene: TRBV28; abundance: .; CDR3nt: TGTGCCAGCAGTTTCCGACAGGGGGCCTCTGAAGCTTTCTTT; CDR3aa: CASSFRQGASEAFF
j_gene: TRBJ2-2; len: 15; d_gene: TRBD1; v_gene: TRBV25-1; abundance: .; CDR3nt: TGTGCCAGCACCTTAGACAGGGGAGGATCCGGGGAGCTGTTTTTT; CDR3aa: CASTLDRGGSGELFF